This paragraph reports one T cell receptor (beta chain). This sample is part of a study of OX40 agonist ivuxolimab in advanced cancers. In the study overall: Eligibility admitted prior anti-PD-1, anti-PD-L1 or anti-CTLA-4 therapy; about 42% had some.

Using immunoSEQ multiplex PCR, the repertoire was profiled, and TCRdb retains in-frame clones only, with some absent. The table lists approximately 79,000 clones, around 83% of them singletons. V lost 1 base and J 3 bases, leaving 10 bases between the germline ends. This CDR3 region has 14 residues. Germline values: CDR1 SGHTA, CDR2 FQGNSA. V is TRBV7-2 and J is TRBJ2-7, with a weak D call TRBD2 (5 bases). The sequenced sample was CD4+ or CD8+ T cells sorted from blood, obtained in a trial of the OX40 agonist ivuxolimab. This clonotype was sampled from an adult with an advanced solid tumor such as melanoma, head and neck, liver or kidney cancer. The chain's CDR3 is CASSLVKGGYEQYF. CDR3 coding DNA: TGTGCCAGCAGCTTAGTCAAAGGAGGCTACGAGCAGTACTTC.